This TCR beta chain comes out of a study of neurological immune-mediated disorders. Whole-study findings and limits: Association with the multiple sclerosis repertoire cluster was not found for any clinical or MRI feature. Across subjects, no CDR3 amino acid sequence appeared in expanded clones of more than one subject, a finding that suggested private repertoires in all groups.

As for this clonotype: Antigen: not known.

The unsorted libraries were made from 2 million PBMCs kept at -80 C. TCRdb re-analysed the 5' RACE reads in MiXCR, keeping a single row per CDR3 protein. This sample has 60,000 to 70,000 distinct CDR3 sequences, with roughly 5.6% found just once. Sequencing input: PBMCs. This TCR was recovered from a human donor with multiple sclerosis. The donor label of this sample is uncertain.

In DNA form, the CDR3 reads TGCGCCAGCACCACTACAGGGGGCACAACCTACAATGAGCAGTTCTTC. It translates to CASTTTGGTTYNEQFF. The chain recombines TRBV5-1 with TRBJ2-1, with TRBD1 matching 9 bases. Germline lookup yields CDR1 SGHRS and CDR2 YFSETQ. Unmatched junction bases numbered 9, after V lost 6 bases and J lost 2 bases. The CDR3 loop spans 16 amino acids.